A selection of T cell receptor beta chains follows, all from one sample in a study of blood T cell repertoires in COVID-19. Clones were sequenced by immunoSEQ multiplex PCR, and TCRdb holds only the in-frame ones, with some missing. The data contain more than 70,000 clones, roughly 77% of them singletons. Sample: peripheral blood. The source of these receptors is a human donor in a cohort sampled during active COVID-19. Each CDR3 is given with its conserved first and last residue. A D gene is named only where the DNA matches it firmly. Not every row has a clone size; where given, it reads once, few, many or a size class.

CDR3aa | CDR3nt | abundance | d_gene | len | j_gene | v_gene
CASSVDLQYYEQYF | TGTGCCAGCAGCGTAGACCTCCAGTACTACGAGCAGTACTTC | . | . | 14 | TRBJ2-7 | TRBV9
CASSLTRNNQPQHF | TGTGCCAGCAGCTTAACACGAAACAATCAGCCCCAGCATTTT | . | . | 14 | TRBJ1-5 | TRBV7-2
CASSPDRAETQYF | TGTGCCAGCTCGCCGGACAGGGCAGAGACCCAGTACTTC | . | TRBD1 | 13 | TRBJ2-5 | TRBV18
CASSLAGRVPYEQYF | TGTGCCAGCAGCCTAGCAGGCAGGGTCCCCTACGAGCAGTACTTC | . | . | 15 | TRBJ2-7 | TRBV9
CATSDFAGAQETQYF | TGTGCCACCAGTGACTTTGCGGGAGCCCAAGAGACCCAGTACTTC | . | TRBD2 | 15 | TRBJ2-5 | TRBV24-1
CASSQDRSDEQFF | TGTGCCAGCAGCCAAGACAGGTCGGATGAGCAGTTCTTC | once | . | 13 | TRBJ2-1 | TRBV3-1/TRBV3-2
CASSPGQGAGANVLTF | TGTGCCAGCAGCCCGGGACAGGGGGCTGGGGCCAACGTCCTGACTTTC | . | TRBD1 | 16 | TRBJ2-6 | TRBV25-1
CASSQDSRDSAQPYGYTF | TGTGCCAGCAGCCAAGATAGCCGGGACAGCGCCCAGCCCTATGGCTACACCTTC | . | TRBD1 | 18 | TRBJ1-2 | TRBV3-1/TRBV3-2
CASSERGANVLTF | TGTGCCAGCAGTGAACGGGGGGCCAACGTCCTGACTTTC | once | . | 13 | TRBJ2-6 | TRBV12-3/TRBV12-4
CASSVVGGTENNEQFF | TGTGCCAGCAGTGTAGTTGGAGGGACAGAAAACAATGAGCAGTTCTTC | . | . | 16 | TRBJ2-1 | TRBV6-1
CASSLDGQGTQYF | TGTGCCAGCAGCCTAGACGGTCAGGGGACCCAGTACTTC | . | . | 13 | TRBJ2-5 | TRBV11-3
CASSWDRGETQYF | TGCGCCAGCAGCTGGGACAGGGGCGAGACCCAGTACTTC | . | TRBD1 | 13 | TRBJ2-5 | TRBV5-1
CASRRTSANTGELFF | TGCGCCAGCAGAAGAACATCCGCGAACACCGGGGAGCTGTTTTTT | . | . | 15 | TRBJ2-2 | TRBV5-1
CASSGGTAFNEQFF | TGCGCCAGCAGCGGTGGGACAGCCTTCAATGAGCAGTTCTTC | . | TRBD1 | 14 | TRBJ2-1 | TRBV5-1
CASSTRIGGFTDTQYF | TGTGCCAGCAGTACTCGCATCGGGGGTTTCACAGATACGCAGTATTTT | . | . | 16 | TRBJ2-3 | TRBV28
CASSLGLGANTDTQYF | TGTGCCAGCAGCTTAGGTCTGGGGGCCAACACAGATACGCAGTATTTT | . | . | 16 | TRBJ2-3 | TRBV7-2
CASGTGLSNSPLHF | TGTGCCAGTGGGACAGGCCTTTCTAATTCACCCCTCCACTTT | few | TRBD1 | 14 | TRBJ1-6 | TRBV19
CASSQAPTANTGELFF | TGTGCCAGCAGCCAAGCGCCGACAGCTAACACCGGGGAGCTGTTTTTT | . | . | 16 | TRBJ2-2 | TRBV4-2
CASSLFSSGRTDTQYF | TGTGCCAGCAGTTTATTTTCCTCGGGGAGGACAGATACGCAGTATTTT | . | . | 16 | TRBJ2-3 | TRBV27
CASSLSTSGRGFYNEQFF | TGCGCCAGCAGCTTGTCGACTAGCGGGAGGGGATTCTACAATGAGCAGTTCTTC | . | TRBD2 | 18 | TRBJ2-1 | TRBV5-1
CASSLAQGGTEAFF | TGTGCCAGCAGCTTAGCACAGGGTGGCACTGAAGCTTTCTTT | . | . | 14 | TRBJ1-1 | TRBV7-2
CASSTGHISNQPQHF | TGTGCCAGTAGCACGGGACACATTAGCAATCAGCCCCAGCATTTT | few | . | 15 | TRBJ1-5 | TRBV19
CASGDSNYEQYF | TGTGCCAGCGGGGACAGCAACTACGAGCAGTACTTC | . | TRBD1 | 12 | TRBJ2-7 | TRBV19
CASSLERTSGRDTQYF | TGTGCCAGCAGTTTAGAACGGACTAGCGGCCGAGATACGCAGTATTTT | . | TRBD2 | 16 | TRBJ2-3 | TRBV27
CASSQDPPLSGPVSEQYF | TGCGCCAGCAGCCAAGATCCCCCTCTGTCAGGTCCGGTTAGCGAGCAGTACTTC | . | . | 18 | TRBJ2-7 | TRBV4-3
CASSSSGGTDTQYF | TGTGCCAGCAGCTCGTCAGGGGGCACAGATACGCAGTATTTT | few | . | 14 | TRBJ2-3 | TRBV3-1/TRBV3-2